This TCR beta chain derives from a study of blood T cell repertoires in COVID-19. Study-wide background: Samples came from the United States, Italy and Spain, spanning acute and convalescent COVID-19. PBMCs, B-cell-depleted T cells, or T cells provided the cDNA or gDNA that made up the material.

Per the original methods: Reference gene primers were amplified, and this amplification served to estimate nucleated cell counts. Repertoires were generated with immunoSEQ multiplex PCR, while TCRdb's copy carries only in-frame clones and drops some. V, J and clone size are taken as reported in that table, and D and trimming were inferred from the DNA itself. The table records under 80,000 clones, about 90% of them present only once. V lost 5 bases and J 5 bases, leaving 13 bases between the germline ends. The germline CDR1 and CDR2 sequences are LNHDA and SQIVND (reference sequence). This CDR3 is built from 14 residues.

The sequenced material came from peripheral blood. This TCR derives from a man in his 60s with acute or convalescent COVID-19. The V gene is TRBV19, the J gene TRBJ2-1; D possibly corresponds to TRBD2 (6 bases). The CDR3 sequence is CASSHMGGNNEQFF. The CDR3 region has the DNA TGTGCCAGTAGTCACATGGGAGGTAACAATGAGCAGTTCTTC. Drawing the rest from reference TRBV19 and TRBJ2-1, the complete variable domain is DGGITQSPKYLFRKEGQNVTLSCEQNLNHDAMYWYRQDPGQGLRLIYYSQIVNDFQKGDIAEGYSVSREKKESFPLTVTSAQKNPTAFYLCASSHMGGNNEQFFGPGTRLTVL.